A selection of T cell receptor beta chains follows, all from one sample in a study of shared clonotypes between healthy human individuals. The repertoire was sequenced with immunoSEQ multiplex PCR; TCRdb's copy has only in-frame clones and lacks some. This table has just over 2,000,000 clones, 90% to 95% appearing once. The sample was naive CD4+ T cells sorted from blood. These receptors all stem from a man aged 18 to 30 in good health. Each CDR3 is given with its conserved first and last residue. The order of the fields is V gene, CDR3 length, J gene, D gene, CDR3 DNA, CDR3 protein. D genes are given only for firm matches.

TRBV5-6,13,TRBJ1-2,NA,TGTGCCAGCACTGACGAGCCCTTTACGGGCTACACCTTC,CASTDEPFTGYTF
TRBV10-3,12,TRBJ2-3,NA,TGTGCCATACTAGGAAACACAGATACGCAGTATTTT,CAILGNTDTQYF
TRBV28,14,TRBJ1-1,NA,TGTGCCAGCAGCTTATTAGTCCCCGGGACTGAAGCTTTCTTT,CASSLLVPGTEAFF
TRBV28,13,TRBJ2-3,NA,TGTGCCAGCAGTTTAAGGCCCGACGGTACGCAGTATTTT,CASSLRPDGTQYF
TRBV6-5,13,TRBJ2-2,NA,TGTGCCAGCGAAGACAGCAACACCGGGGAGCTGTTTTTT,CASEDSNTGELFF
TRBV4-1,15,TRBJ2-5,TRBD2,TGCGCCAGCAGCCTTGGGGGGGGTTTGTCAGAGACCCAGTACTTC,CASSLGGGLSETQYF
TRBV5-4,13,TRBJ2-7,NA,TGTGCCAGCAGCTTGTCCAGGGCCTACGAGCAGTACTTC,CASSLSRAYEQYF
TRBV6-6,12,TRBJ2-5,NA,TGTGCCAGCACCATCAACCAAGAGACCCAGTACTTC,CASTINQETQYF
TRBV5-1,14,TRBJ1-3,NA,TGCGCCAGCAGCTTGAGCTTGTCTGGAAACACCATATATTTT,CASSLSLSGNTIYF
TRBV14,18,TRBJ2-3,TRBD2,TGTGCCAGCAGCTCCGTATCCGGGACTAGCGGCCCCACAGATACGCAGTATTTT,CASSSVSGTSGPTDTQYF
TRBV11-1,14,TRBJ2-2,TRBD2,TGTGCCAGCAGGTTGGGACTAGTTGCCGGGGAGCTGTTTTTT,CASRLGLVAGELFF
TRBV7-9,13,TRBJ2-5,NA,TGTGCCAGCACCTTTGGAGGGTTAGAGACCCAGTACTTC,CASTFGGLETQYF
TRBV5-1,15,TRBJ2-2,NA,TGCGCCAGCAGCCTGCGGTCGGGCAACACCGGGGAGCTGTTTTTT,CASSLRSGNTGELFF
TRBV2,12,TRBJ2-2,NA,TGTGCCAGCAGTGACTGGGCCGGGGAGCTGTTTTTT,CASSDWAGELFF
TRBV6-5,15,TRBJ2-1,NA,TGTGCCAGCAGTTACCGCCAGGTTACTCTCAATGAGCAGTTCTTC,CASSYRQVTLNEQFF
TRBV7-3,12,TRBJ2-1,NA,TGTGCCAGCAGCCCCCAACTGGGTGAGCAGTTCTTC,CASSPQLGEQFF